A single sample is the source of the 2 T cell receptor beta chains below, sequenced in a study of T-cell memory formation after mild COVID-19. From the 5' RACE reads, TCRdb called clonotypes with MiXCR, one entry per CDR3 protein. Among 110,000 to 150,000 distinct CDR3 sequences listed, about 23% were seen once. Sequenced material: PBMCs or a T cell subset sorted from them (not recorded which). The receptors originated from an adult woman who had mild COVID-19 (a few samples of this study predate the infection). Cell type and time point are not known.

This clonotype was counted between two and nine times. The J gene is TRBJ1-5, the V gene TRBV6-6, with unresolved D. Germline loops: CDR1 MNHNY, CDR2 SVGAGI (reference sequence). Trimming shortened V by 2 bases and J by 2 bases, and 10 bases separated the two germline ends. The CDR3 is 15 amino acids. The CDR3 DNA reads as TGTGCCAGCAGTTACCTGGGGAAGGGCAATCAGCCCCAGCATTTT. Amino acids: CASSYLGKGNQPQHF.

A few counts support this clonotype. The gene calls are TRBV7-9 and TRBJ2-7; D may correspond to TRBD1 or TRBD2 (5 bases each). This CDR3 has 15 amino acids. The germline V gene encodes CDR1 SEHNR and CDR2 FQNEAQ (reference sequence). V was shortened by 6 bases and J by 5 bases, with 20 bases between the two germline ends. CDR3 sequence reads: CASRAGTGNLHEQYF. CDR3 nucleotide sequence: TGTGCCAGCAGAGCCGGGACGGGGAACCTTCACGAGCAGTACTTC.